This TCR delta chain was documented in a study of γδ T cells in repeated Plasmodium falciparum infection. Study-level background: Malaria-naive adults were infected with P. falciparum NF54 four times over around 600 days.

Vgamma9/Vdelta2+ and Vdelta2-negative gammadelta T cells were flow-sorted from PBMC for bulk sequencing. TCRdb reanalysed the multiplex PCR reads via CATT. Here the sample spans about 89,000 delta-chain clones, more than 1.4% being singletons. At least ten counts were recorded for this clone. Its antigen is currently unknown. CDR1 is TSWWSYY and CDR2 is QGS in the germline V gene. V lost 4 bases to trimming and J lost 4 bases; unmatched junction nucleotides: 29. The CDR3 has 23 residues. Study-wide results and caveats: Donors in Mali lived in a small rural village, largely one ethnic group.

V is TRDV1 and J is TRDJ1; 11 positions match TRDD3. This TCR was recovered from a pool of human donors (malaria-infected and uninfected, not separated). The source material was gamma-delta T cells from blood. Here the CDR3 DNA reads TGTGCTCTTGGGGGACCGCCCTTCAGGACTACGCTATGGGGGATACGCCCGGGCGATAAACTCATCTTT. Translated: CALGGPPFRTTLWGIRPGDKLIF.